This TCR beta chain was recovered during a study of OX40 agonist ivuxolimab in advanced cancers. With respect to the entire study: The costimulatory receptor OX40 (CD134) was targeted by ivuxolimab, a fully human IgG2 agonistic monoclonal antibody. In the dose-escalation cohort, 75% to 90% of patients were male, and the mean age was roughly 60 years with a range of roughly 20 to 85. The paper describes the monotherapy dose-escalation part (N of about 52 patients) of the phase I trial of ivuxolimab. Of the roughly 54 patients in dose escalation, about 20 had hepatocellular carcinoma, roughly 15 had melanoma, 9 had renal cell carcinoma and 9 had head and neck cancer. Three dose-escalation patients achieved partial responses, one with hepatocellular carcinoma and two with cutaneous melanoma. Peripheral TCRbeta sequencing aimed to test whether ivuxolimab altered TCR sequence diversity and caused clonal T-cell expansion. Patients were allowed to have had prior anti-PD-1, anti-PD-L1 or anti-CTLA-4 therapy, and around two fifths of the dose-escalation patients had been treated with checkpoint inhibitors. Intravenous ivuxolimab was administered to patients every 2 weeks at six dose levels: 0.01, 0.1, 0.3, 1.5, 3 and 10 mg/kg. The paper's findings and limits, for the study overall: Clonal expansion of both CD4+ and CD8+ blood T cells was observed from baseline to week 6 at doses 0.1 to 3.0 mg/kg. After ivuxolimab, expanded clones were on average more numerous among CD8+ T cells than among CD4+ T cells. Which antigens the clonally expanded peripheral T cells were specific for was not determined. Low levels of normalized T-cell clonal expansion were also shown by some nonresponding patients. Partial responders in the 0.1-3.0 mg/kg groups had among the lowest normalized peripheral clonal expansion, especially among CD8+ T cells.

Including cysteine and phenylalanine, the CDR3 has 14 amino acids. The DNA shown is the 42-base CDR3, in frame from base 1. The trim is 1 base for V and 5 bases for J, with a gap of 13 bases between the germline ends. The germline V gene yields SGHRS for CDR1 and YFSETQ for CDR2. Patients with a history of autoimmune disease or receiving systemic immunosuppression were excluded from the trial. Peripheral blood for TCR sequencing was collected from all dose cohorts at baseline, on cycle 4 day 1, and on cycle 7 day 1. Samples were obtained from an open-label, multicenter, first-in-human phase I dose-escalation trial of ivuxolimab. Adults with locally advanced or metastatic melanoma, renal cell carcinoma, hepatocellular carcinoma or head and neck squamous cell carcinoma were enrolled in the trial. Before TCR sequencing, CD4+ and CD8+ T cells were separately sorted from peripheral blood. Points on this clone: This receptor's antigen is unknown. No base-level quality is on record; no much larger clone is a single base apart.

To sequence the TCRbeta CDR3 region, genomic DNA was isolated from the sorted cells. TCRbeta CDR3 regions were sequenced using the immunoSEQ Assay. TCRdb's version of the immuneACCESS table is confined to in-frame rearrangements and falls short of the full clone set. An unresolved V gene accounts for under half of the shortfall where checked; the remainder is of unknown origin. This sample has about 20,000 clones in its table, and 88% of those were observed once. The leading ten clones occupy around 10% of the sample. This receptor chain uses TRBV5-1 and TRBJ2-7, and the D gene may be TRBD2, 7 bases matching. This TCR was recovered from an adult with an advanced solid tumor such as melanoma, head and neck, liver or kidney cancer. The specimen comprised CD4+ or CD8+ T cells sorted from blood, sampled in a trial of the OX40 agonist ivuxolimab. The CDR3 is CASSLRWGGDEQYF. The nucleotide sequence is TGCGCCAGCAGCTTGCGGTGGGGGGGCGACGAGCAGTACTTC.